The 18 T cell receptor beta chains below all came from one sample that was sequenced in a study of long-term antiretroviral therapy in people with HIV. The assay, immunoSEQ v3.0, was run at survey level. Profiled with immunoSEQ multiplex PCR; TCRdb holds only in-frame clones, not every one. The repertoire holds tens of thousands of clones, with around 86% as singletons. Sequenced material: unsorted PBMCs, taken 1.5 years after starting antiretroviral therapy. These TCRs come from a man aged 18-30 years with HIV.

The rearrangement joins TRBV5-4 to TRBJ2-7; 11 nucleotides line up with TRBD2. V lost 7 bases, J lost 2 bases, and 5 bases stayed unmatched. This CDR3 has 14 amino acids. The V gene's germline CDR1 is SGHNT and CDR2 YYREEE (reference sequence). The CDR3 protein is CASQVGLAAYEQYF. CDR3 bases: TGTGCCAGCCAAGTGGGACTAGCGGCCTACGAGCAGTACTTC.

This chain joins TRBV7-3 and TRBJ2-3; TRBD2 agrees at 11 bases. In germline, CDR1 is SGHTA, CDR2 FQGTGA. The CDR3 sequence is 16 residues long. With V trimmed by 5 bases and J by 4 bases, 8 bases remained unmatched. CDR3 nucleotide sequence: TGTGCCAGCAGCCCCAGTAGCGGGAGGGCCCCAGATACGCAGTATTTT. Amino acid sequence: CASSPSSGRAPDTQYF.

The chain joins TRBV5-4 to TRBJ2-1; D remains unclear. V was pared by 0 bases and J by 5 bases, with 12 bases between. CDR1 and CDR2 from the germline V gene are SGHNT and YYREEE (reference sequence). The CDR3 runs to 15 residues. The CDR3 sequence is CASSLGRGVNNEQFF. CDR3 nucleotides: TGTGCCAGCAGCTTGGGCAGAGGAGTTAACAATGAGCAGTTCTTC.

This clone appeared once. The rearrangement joins TRBV19 to TRBJ1-2; D gene ambiguous. In germline, CDR1 is LNHDA, CDR2 SQIVND (reference sequence). The CDR3 totals 11 residues. The CDR3 coding sequence is TGTGCTGGTCGGATCGGTTTAAGCTACACCTTC. This encodes CAGRIGLSYTF.

The chain employs TRBV7-9 and TRBJ1-3; 7 bases line up with TRBD1. Losses at the gene ends were 6 bases for V and 4 bases for J; bases not matched to a gene: 3. This CDR3 spans 13 amino acids. CDR1 is SEHNR, CDR2 FQNEAQ, per germline (reference sequence). This CDR3 reads CASRTGSGNTIYF. Written as DNA, the CDR3 is TGTGCCAGCAGGACAGGGTCCGGAAACACCATATATTTT.

This chain uses TRBV4-2 with TRBJ2-2, with D possibly called TRBD1 or TRBD2 (5 bases each). The germline CDR1 and CDR2 sequences are LGHNA and YNFKEQ. With 5 bases removed from V and 3 bases from J, the gap between germline ends came to 19 bases. This CDR3 contains 17 residues. The chain's CDR3 is CASSYGTPGVDTGELFF. The CDR3 nucleotides read TGTGCCAGCAGCTACGGGACCCCAGGCGTCGACACCGGGGAGCTGTTTTTT.

J is TRBJ2-5 and V is TRBV4-1, with D uncertain. V lost 1 base and J 5 bases, leaving 11 bases between the germline ends. Looked up from germline, CDR1 is MGHRA and CDR2 is YSYEKL. The CDR3 covers 14 residues. CDR3 sequence (DNA): TGCGCCAGCAGCCAAGGAATAGTTGAGGAGACCCAGTACTTC. Its translation is CASSQGIVEETQYF.

The chain links TRBV7-9 to TRBJ2-1; TRBD1 matches at 8 bases. This CDR3 is built from 15 residues. Germline V gene sequence: CDR1 SEHNR, CDR2 FQNEAQ (reference sequence). Trimming at V came to 3 bases and at J to 7 bases, leaving 8 bases not matched to a gene. The CDR3 DNA follows: TGTGCCAGCAGCTTGACCAGGGGGCATTGGAATGAGCAGTTCTTC. Its protein is CASSLTRGHWNEQFF.

The genes are TRBV2 and TRBJ1-5, with D unclear. The germline gives CDR1 SNHLY, CDR2 FYNNEI. Trimming took 1 base from V and 4 from J, leaving 8 bases between them. The CDR3 length is 14 residues. CDR3 bases: TGTGCCAGCAGTGAAGACGGCAGTAATCAGCCCCAGCATTTT. Protein: CASSEDGSNQPQHF.

This chain uses TRBV29-1 with TRBJ2-7, with D tentatively TRBD1 (5 bases). This CDR3 has 14 amino acids. Germline V CDR1 and CDR2: SQVTM, ANQGSEA. V was shortened by 7 bases and J by 2 bases, with 18 bases between the two germline ends. The CDR3 spells CSALQGTLPYEQYF. The CDR3 DNA follows: TGCAGCGCCCTTCAGGGCACTCTACCCTACGAGCAGTACTTC.

This rearrangement joins TRBV27 to TRBJ1-1; maybe TRBD1 (5 bases). Germline CDR1 reads MNHEY; CDR2 reads SMNVEV (reference sequence). V was cut by 6 bases and J by 1 base, with 12 bases left in between. The CDR3 runs 14 residues. CDR3 nucleotide sequence: TGTGCCAGCAGGAAGAACACAGGGAACACTGAAGCTTTCTTT. This translates into CASRKNTGNTEAFF.

The rearrangement joins TRBV29-1 to TRBJ2-2; D is possibly TRBD1 (5 bases). Per the germline V gene, CDR1 is SQVTM and CDR2 is ANQGSEA. The ends were cut back, 7 bases at V and 1 base at J, with 10 bases in the middle. The CDR3 has 13 amino acids. CDR3 loop: CSARGQNTGELFF. DNA of the CDR3: TGCAGCGCCAGAGGACAGAACACCGGGGAGCTGTTTTTT.

The rearrangement joins TRBV5-1 to TRBJ2-5; no definite D call. Trimming took 4 bases from V and 1 from J, leaving 20 bases between them. This CDR3 has 17 residues. Germline CDR1 is SGHRS and CDR2 is YFSETQ. The CDR3 region has the DNA TGCGCCAGCAGCCCCCCGGGTCCCGGAGCTTTCCAAGAGACCCAGTACTTC. This codes for CASSPPGPGAFQETQYF.

The gene calls are TRBV10-3 and TRBJ1-2, with D unclear. Germline V gives CDR1 ENHRY, CDR2 SYGVKD. This CDR3 spans 16 amino acids. V was cut by 2 bases and J by 0 bases, with 13 bases left in between. CDR3 sequence reads: CAISEGMGGANYGYTF. The CDR3 nucleotides are TGTGCCATCAGTGAGGGAATGGGCGGAGCTAACTATGGCTACACCTTC.

CDR3 loop: CASSQVVYTEAFF. In DNA, the CDR3 is TGTGCCAGCAGCCAAGTTGTTTACACTGAAGCTTTCTTT. The chain is built from TRBV14 and TRBJ1-1; D is undetermined. This CDR3 is 13 amino acids long. Per the germline V gene, CDR1 is SGHDN and CDR2 is FVKESK. The V end lost 1 base, the J end lost 3 bases, and 6 bases lay between the germline ends.

The rearrangement links TRBV10-1 to TRBJ2-3, with D tentatively TRBD2 (5 bases). The V gene's germline CDR1 is WNHNN and CDR2 SYGVQD (reference sequence). The CDR3 loop spans 14 amino acids. The V and J ends lost 3 bases and 3 bases respectively, with 10 bases between them. In DNA form, the CDR3 reads TGCGCCAGCAGTGAAAGCGGATTAACAGATACGCAGTATTTT. The encoded protein is CASSESGLTDTQYF.

This clone was counted a single time. V usage is TRBV30 and J usage is TRBJ2-1, with 7 bases matching TRBD2. CDR3 length equals 14 residues. V lost 5 bases to trimming and J lost 0 bases; unmatched junction nucleotides: 4. Germline-derived CDR1 and CDR2 are GTSNPN and SVGIG (reference sequence). The CDR3: CAWASGISYNEQFF. The CDR3 DNA follows: TGTGCCTGGGCTAGCGGAATCTCCTACAATGAGCAGTTCTTC.

The J gene is TRBJ2-7, the V gene TRBV18; 10 bases fit TRBD2. This CDR3 spans 12 amino acids. Germline V gives CDR1 KGHSH, CDR2 LQKENI. The ends lost 6 bases at V and 6 bases at J; junction bases unmatched: 2. The chain's CDR3 is CASSRTSGEQYF. CDR3 in DNA: TGTGCCAGCTCCCGGACTAGCGGCGAGCAGTACTTC.